This TCR beta chain was observed in a study of early T cells in non-severe SARS-CoV-2 infection. The overall study: Bulk RNA from unsorted whole blood was sequenced; chains were unpaired.

Study-wide results and limits: Clonotype matching in VDJdb favored anti-spike CD8 responses and did not capture private and CD4 specificities.

Concerning this clonotype itself: The antigen remains undetermined. A much larger clone differs from this one at a single base, so this may be a read error.

Unique molecular identifiers were added to individual cDNA molecules. MiXCR was run by TCRdb on the 5' RACE reads, yielding one entry per CDR3 protein. Of tens of thousands of distinct CDR3 sequences listed, about 5% are singletons. This TCR was sampled from an adult who was a healthcare worker with PCR-confirmed SARS-CoV-2 infection or an uninfected control (not recorded which). Sequenced material: whole blood.

The CDR3 bases are TGCAGCGTTGAGGGACCGGCGGGGCCAACTTTCTTT. Its protein is CSVEGPAGPTFF. The gene calls are TRBV29-1 and TRBJ1-1; D is perhaps TRBD1 (5 bases). CDR1 and CDR2 from the germline V gene are SQVTM and ANQGSEA. The V end lost 3 bases, the J end lost 12 bases, and 17 bases lay between the germline ends. This CDR3 region has 12 residues.